The clone carrying this T cell receptor beta chain was counted a few times. These data originate in a study of blood T cell repertoires in COVID-19. For the study at large: COVID-19 samples, acute and convalescent, were from the United States, Italy and Spain. Sample material is recorded as cDNA or gDNA derived from T cells, B-cell-depleted T cells, or PBMCs.

Authors' methods: Estimates of nucleated cell counts were drawn from the amplification of reference gene primers. The repertoire was sequenced with immunoSEQ multiplex PCR; TCRdb's copy has only in-frame clones and lacks some. The DNA was the basis for D and trimming; V, J and clone size are from that table. This table holds about 190,000 clones, roughly 78% found once. The CDR3 loop spans 17 amino acids. CDR1 is SGHKS, CDR2 YYEKEE, per germline (reference sequence). The V segment lost 0 bases and the J segment 5 bases; nucleotides outside the gene matches: 10. The TCR was taken from a woman aged 80 or over with active or convalescent COVID-19. The V call is TRBV5-5, the J call TRBJ2-3; 9 nucleotides agree with TRBD2. The sequenced material came from peripheral blood. CDR3 bases: TGTGCCAGCAGCTTGGGGGTTTCCCTAGCGGGGAGAGATACGCAGTATTTT. This translates into CASSLGVSLAGRDTQYF. The whole variable domain, remainder taken from reference TRBV5-5 and TRBJ2-3, is DAGVTQSPTHLIKTRGQQVTLRCSPISGHKSVSWYQQVLGQGPQFIFQYYEKEERGRGNFPDRFSARQFPNYSSELNVNALLLGDSALYLCASSLGVSLAGRDTQYFGPGTRLTVL.